This T cell receptor beta chain was sequenced in a study of OX40 agonist ivuxolimab in advanced cancers. For the study in its entirety: Ivuxolimab, which targeted the costimulatory receptor OX40 (CD134), was an agonistic, fully human IgG2 monoclonal antibody. Intravenous ivuxolimab was administered to patients every 2 weeks at six dose levels: 0.01, 0.1, 0.3, 1.5, 3 and 10 mg/kg. Of the approximately 54 dose-escalation patients, hepatocellular carcinoma was present in 19, melanoma in about 15, renal cell carcinoma in 9 and head and neck cancer in 9. The dose-escalation cohort was approximately 83% male with a mean age of approximately 60 years, ranging from roughly 20 to 80. Prior anti-PD-1, anti-PD-L1 or anti-CTLA-4 therapy was permitted, and approximately 40% of dose-escalation patients had received checkpoint inhibitors. Partial responses were achieved by three dose-escalation patients, of whom one had hepatocellular carcinoma and two had cutaneous melanoma. Peripheral TCRbeta sequencing was intended to test whether TCR sequence diversity was altered and clonal T-cell expansion was caused by ivuxolimab. The paper reports the monotherapy dose-escalation portion (N of about 54 patients) of the phase I ivuxolimab trial.

Points the paper makes about the study in general: After ivuxolimab, expanded clones were on average more numerous among CD8+ T cells than among CD4+ T cells. Which antigens the clonally expanded peripheral T cells were specific for was not determined. Clonal expansion of both CD4+ and CD8+ blood T cells was observed from baseline to week 6 at doses 0.1 to 3.0 mg/kg. In the 0.1-3.0 mg/kg groups, partial responders were among the patients with the lowest normalized peripheral clonal expansion, particularly in CD8+ T cells. Low levels of normalized T-cell clonal expansion were also shown by some nonresponding patients.

The trial excluded patients who had a history of autoimmune disease or were on systemic immunosuppression. In every dose cohort, peripheral blood was drawn for TCR sequencing at baseline, cycle 4 day 1, and cycle 7 day 1. Samples were obtained from an open-label, multicenter, first-in-human phase I dose-escalation trial of ivuxolimab. Adults with locally advanced or metastatic melanoma, renal cell, hepatocellular, or head and neck squamous cell carcinoma were enrolled in the trial. CD4+ and CD8+ T cells were sorted separately from peripheral blood before TCR sequencing. For this clone: Its specific antigen is unknown. Base qualities were left out, and no much larger clone turns up one base away.

To sequence the TCRbeta CDR3 region, genomic DNA was isolated from the sorted cells. The immunoSEQ Assay was used to sequence the TCRbeta CDR3 regions. TCRdb limited this immuneACCESS table to in-frame rearrangements with V and J called. A share of clones is missing; checked studies link under half to unresolved V genes, and the rest is unexplained. The sample contains around 120,000 clones, over 75% of them found a single time. The ten most abundant clones make up 0.55% to 0.7% of the sample. The CDR3 numbers 13 residues from cysteine through phenylalanine. Just CDR3 DNA is preserved here, 39 bases in frame from base 1. V is cut by 4 bases and J by 7 bases, and the space between the germline ends is 14 bases. The germline V gene encodes CDR1 SGHNT and CDR2 YYREEE (reference sequence).

This sample comprised CD4+ or CD8+ T cells sorted from blood, obtained in a trial of the OX40 agonist ivuxolimab. The receptor chain draws on TRBV5-4 and TRBJ1-1; no D gene call is confident. The TCR originated in an adult with an advanced solid tumor such as melanoma, head and neck, liver or kidney cancer. The nucleotide sequence is TGTGCCAGCAGCCCTTATCAAGCCGGTGAAGCTTTCTTT. It encodes CASSPYQAGEAFF.